The 5 T cell receptor beta chains below all came from one sample that was sequenced in a study of CD8+CD57+ T cells in acquired aplastic anemia. According to the study, genomic DNA was the template for TCR beta VDJ and CDR3 profiling. Via MiXCR, TCRdb re-called the reads, giving one row per CDR3 protein. This table holds approximately 190,000 distinct CDR3 sequences, 64% found once. The sample taken for sequencing was sorted CD4+, CD8+, or CD8+CD57+ T cells (not recorded which) from PBMCs. The source of these receptors is a human donor with severe aplastic anemia or a healthy control (not recorded which).

The CDR3 DNA follows: TGTGCCAGCAGCTTGGCCTCGGGCGCTGAAGCTTTCTTT. Translating it yields CASSLASGAEAFF. This chain links TRBV5-8 with TRBJ1-1; no clear D. Per germline, CDR1 SGHTS and CDR2 YDEGEE. This CDR3 has 13 residues. The ends were cut back, 0 bases at V and 6 bases at J, with 9 bases in the middle.

The CDR3 nucleotides read TGTGCCAGCAGACTAGCGGGAGGCACCGGGGAGCTGTTTTTT. Translation gives CASRLAGGTGELFF. This rearrangement joins TRBV7-3 to TRBJ2-2; 12 nucleotides match TRBD2. V lost 6 bases to trimming and J lost 4 bases; unmatched junction nucleotides: 0. The length of the CDR3 is 14 residues. In germline, CDR1 is SGHTA, CDR2 FQGTGA.

The V call is TRBV12-3 or TRBV12-4, the J call TRBJ1-5; D gene uncertain. Trimming cost V 2 bases and J 5 bases, with 4 bases left between them. The CDR3 sequence is 12 residues long. The CDR3 DNA reads as TGTGCCAGCAGTTTAAGGGATCAGCCCCAGCATTTT. Protein: CASSLRDQPQHF.

The chain carries TRBV5-1 and TRBJ1-2, with D maybe TRBD1 (5 bases). This CDR3 comprises 14 residues. Per germline, CDR1 SGHRS and CDR2 YFSETQ. Deletions cut 0 bases from V and 4 bases from J, with 10 bases between. CDR3 loop: CASSLAVGTYGYTF. The CDR3 DNA follows: TGCGCCAGCAGCTTGGCGGTCGGGACCTATGGCTACACCTTC.

The chain has TRBV5-4 and TRBJ1-2, with TRBD1 matching 9 bases. This CDR3 comprises 15 residues. Trimming took 6 bases from V and 6 from J; bases not matched to a gene: 12. Per germline, CDR1 SGHNT and CDR2 YYREEE (reference sequence). The CDR3 is CASTTAPGQGNGYTF. The CDR3 DNA follows: TGTGCCAGCACCACGGCCCCTGGACAGGGGAATGGCTACACCTTC.